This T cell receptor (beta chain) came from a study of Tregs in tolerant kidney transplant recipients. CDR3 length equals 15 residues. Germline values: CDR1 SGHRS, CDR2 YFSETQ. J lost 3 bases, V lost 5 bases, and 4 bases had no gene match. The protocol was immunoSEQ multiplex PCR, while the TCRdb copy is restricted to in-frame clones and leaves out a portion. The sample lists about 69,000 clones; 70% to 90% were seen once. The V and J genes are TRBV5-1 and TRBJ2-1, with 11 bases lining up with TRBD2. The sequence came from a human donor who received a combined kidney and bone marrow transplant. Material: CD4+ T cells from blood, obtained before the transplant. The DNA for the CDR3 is TGCGCCAGCAGATATGGGACTAGCGGCTACAATGAGCAGTTCTTC. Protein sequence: CASRYGTSGYNEQFF. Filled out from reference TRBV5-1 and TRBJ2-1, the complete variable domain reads KAGVTQTPRYLIKTRGQQVTLSCSPISGHRSVSWYQQTPGQGLQFLFEYFSETQRNKGNFPGRFSGRQFSNSRSEMNVSTLELGDSALYLCASRYGTSGYNEQFFGPGTRLTVL.